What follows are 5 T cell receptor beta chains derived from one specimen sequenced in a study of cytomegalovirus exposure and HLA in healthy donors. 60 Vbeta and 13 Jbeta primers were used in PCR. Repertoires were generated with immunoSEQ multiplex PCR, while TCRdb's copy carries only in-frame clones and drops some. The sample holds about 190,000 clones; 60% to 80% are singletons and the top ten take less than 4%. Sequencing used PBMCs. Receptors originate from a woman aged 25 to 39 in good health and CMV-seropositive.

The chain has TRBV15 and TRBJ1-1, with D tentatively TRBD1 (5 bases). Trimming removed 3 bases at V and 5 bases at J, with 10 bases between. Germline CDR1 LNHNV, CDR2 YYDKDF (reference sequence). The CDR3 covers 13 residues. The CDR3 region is CATSSGTLTEAFF. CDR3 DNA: TGTGCCACCAGCAGTGGGACTTTGACTGAAGCTTTCTTT.

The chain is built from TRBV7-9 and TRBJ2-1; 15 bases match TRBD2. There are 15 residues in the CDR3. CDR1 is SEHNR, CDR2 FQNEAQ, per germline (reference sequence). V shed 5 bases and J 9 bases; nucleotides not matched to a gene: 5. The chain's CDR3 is CASSPRTSGRVEQFF. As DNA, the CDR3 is TGTGCCAGCAGCCCCCGGACTAGCGGGAGGGTTGAGCAGTTCTTC.

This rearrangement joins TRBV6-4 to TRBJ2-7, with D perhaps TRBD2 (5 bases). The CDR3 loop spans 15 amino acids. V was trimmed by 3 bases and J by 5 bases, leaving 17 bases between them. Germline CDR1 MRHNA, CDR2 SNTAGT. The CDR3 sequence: CASSERYSAPDEQYF. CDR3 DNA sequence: TGTGCCAGCAGTGAAAGGTATAGCGCCCCTGACGAGCAGTACTTC.

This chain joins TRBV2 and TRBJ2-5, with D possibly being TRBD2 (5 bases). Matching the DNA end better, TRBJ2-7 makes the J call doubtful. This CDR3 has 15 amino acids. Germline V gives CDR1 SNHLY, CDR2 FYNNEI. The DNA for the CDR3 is TGTGCCAGCACCGGCGGACTGCTGAGCTCCTACGAGCAGTACTTC. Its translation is CASTGGLLSSYEQYF.

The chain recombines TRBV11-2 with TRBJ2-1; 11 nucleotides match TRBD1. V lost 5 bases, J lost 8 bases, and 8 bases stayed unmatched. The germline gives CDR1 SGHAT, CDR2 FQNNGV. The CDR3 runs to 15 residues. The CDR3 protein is CASSEWTGGVYEQFF. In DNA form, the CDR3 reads TGTGCCAGCAGCGAGTGGACAGGGGGCGTCTATGAGCAGTTCTTC. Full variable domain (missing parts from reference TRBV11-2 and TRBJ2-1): EAGVAQSPRYKIIEKRQSVAFWCNPISGHATLYWYQQILGQGPKLLIQFQNNGVVDDSQLPKDRFSAERLKGVDSTLKIQPAKLEDSAVYLCASSEWTGGVYEQFFGPGTRLTVL.